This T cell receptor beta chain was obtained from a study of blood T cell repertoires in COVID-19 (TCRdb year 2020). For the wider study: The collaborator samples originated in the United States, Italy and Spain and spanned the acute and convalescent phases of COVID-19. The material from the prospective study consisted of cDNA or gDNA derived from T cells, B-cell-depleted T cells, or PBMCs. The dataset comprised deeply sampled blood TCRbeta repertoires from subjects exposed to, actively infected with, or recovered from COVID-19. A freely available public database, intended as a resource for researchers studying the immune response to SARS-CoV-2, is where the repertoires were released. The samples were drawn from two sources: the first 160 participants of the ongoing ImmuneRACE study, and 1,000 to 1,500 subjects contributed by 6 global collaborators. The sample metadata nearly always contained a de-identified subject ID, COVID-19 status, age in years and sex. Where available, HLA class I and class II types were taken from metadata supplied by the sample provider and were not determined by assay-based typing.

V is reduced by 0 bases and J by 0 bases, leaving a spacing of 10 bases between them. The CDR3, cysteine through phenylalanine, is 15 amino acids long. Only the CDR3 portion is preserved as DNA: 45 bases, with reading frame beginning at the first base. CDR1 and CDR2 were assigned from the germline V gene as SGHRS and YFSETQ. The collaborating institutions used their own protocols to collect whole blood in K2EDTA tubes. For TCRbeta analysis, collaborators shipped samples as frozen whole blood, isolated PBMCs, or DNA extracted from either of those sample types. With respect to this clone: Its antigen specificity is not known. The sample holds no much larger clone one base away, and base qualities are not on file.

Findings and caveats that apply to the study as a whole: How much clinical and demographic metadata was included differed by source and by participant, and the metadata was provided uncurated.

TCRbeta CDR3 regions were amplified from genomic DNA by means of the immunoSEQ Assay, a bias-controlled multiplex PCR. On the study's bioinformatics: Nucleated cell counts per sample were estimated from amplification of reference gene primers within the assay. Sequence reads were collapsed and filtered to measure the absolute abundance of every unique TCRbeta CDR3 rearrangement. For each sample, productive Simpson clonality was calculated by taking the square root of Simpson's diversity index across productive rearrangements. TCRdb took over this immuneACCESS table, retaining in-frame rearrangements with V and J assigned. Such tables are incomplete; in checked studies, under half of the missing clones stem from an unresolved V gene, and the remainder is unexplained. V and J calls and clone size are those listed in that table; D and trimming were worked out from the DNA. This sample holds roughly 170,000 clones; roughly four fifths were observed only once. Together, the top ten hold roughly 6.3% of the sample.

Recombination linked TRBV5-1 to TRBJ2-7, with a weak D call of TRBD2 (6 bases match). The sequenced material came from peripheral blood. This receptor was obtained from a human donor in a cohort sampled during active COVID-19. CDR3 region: CASSLGHGSSYEQYF. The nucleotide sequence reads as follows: TGCGCCAGCAGCTTGGGACACGGGAGCTCCTACGAGCAGTACTTC. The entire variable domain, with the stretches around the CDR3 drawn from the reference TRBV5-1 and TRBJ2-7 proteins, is KAGVTQTPRYLIKTRGQQVTLSCSPISGHRSVSWYQQTPGQGLQFLFEYFSETQRNKGNFPGRFSGRQFSNSRSEMNVSTLELGDSALYLCASSLGHGSSYEQYFGPGTRLTVT.